This TCR beta chain originates from a study of shared clonotypes between healthy human individuals (dated by TCRdb to 2020 to 2022). Background on the whole study: A few men and two women, aged 18 to 49 years, made up the cohort. For each donor, CD4 naive and CD4 memory were each given three plates, CD8 naive was given two plates, and CD8 memory was given one plate. The study deeply sequenced blood TCR repertoires of about 5 healthy adults to estimate repertoire size and the extent of clonotype sharing between individuals. Different laboratories and diverse techniques were used to prepare libraries and sequence TCR repertoires, to increase sequencing depth and limit assay-specific biases. Each donor's leukapheresis produced roughly between roughly 0.85 and 10 billion PBMCs. Study-wide conclusions, independent of this receptor: Sampling was restricted to blood, and TCR repertoires in tissues likely differ from the TCR repertoires found in blood. Clonotypes shared by all four sorted-subset donors showed higher generation probabilities than non-shared clonotypes. Across four donors, approximately 4.9% of naive CD4, roughly 3.5% of naive CD8, around 2.5% of memory CD4, and approximately 0.4% of memory CD8 clonotypes were shared. Because the study included only a small number of donors, the genetic and exposure-history diversity represented was limited. Pairwise subsampling led to the expectation that sequencing depth would affect the degree of clonotype sharing among donors. Even with the large sequencing depth, rarefaction of the sorted-subset datasets indicated that sequencing was incomplete. Naive subsets generally had larger estimated clonotype richness than memory subsets did.

Trimming removed 5 bases from V and 0 bases from J, leaving 7 bases between the germline ends. The CDR3 has 13 amino acids, counting the end cysteine and phenylalanine. The CDR3 DNA has 39 bases and is translated from base 1. As encoded in the germline V gene, CDR1 is MDHEN while CDR2 is SYDVKM. Using the deep immunoSEQ assay, TCR CDR3 regions were amplified from genomic DNA by multiplex PCR. Genomic DNA extracted from each cell subset was distributed evenly over all wells of several immunoSEQ 96-well plates, and each plate served as one replicate. For sorted subsets, approximately 190 ng of genomic DNA, equivalent to 25,000 to 35,000 T cell genomes, went into each replicate PCR. The purified libraries were quantified using a Qubit 3.0 fluorometer, sized with a Bioanalyzer 2100, and then quantified again using the KAPA Library Quantification kit. Every immunoSEQ 96-well plate was sequenced on a separate single-read 150-cycle Illumina NextSeq 550 flow cell. Processing in the source paper ran as follows. The immunoSEQ output contained only junctional sequences without quality scores, so filtering could not match that applied to full-length reads. To assign V/J genes and CDR3, sequences were annotated against IMGT germline references using PyIR, a Python wrapper for IgBLAST v1.9. Reads with weak V/J assignments (E-value above 1e-6), missing CDR3, stop codons, out-of-frame junctions, or ambiguous translated residues were removed. V3J clonotypes were defined as sequences sharing an identical inferred V gene, J gene, and CDR3 amino acid sequence. To compute the percentage overlap between repertoires, the number of shared unique clonotypes was divided by the size of the smaller repertoire. Repertoire richness was assessed with RTK rarefaction, the Chao1 estimator, and Recon v2.1 estimates of unobserved clonotypes. Generation probabilities for all TCRbeta clonotypes obtained by the gDNA method from a few donors were computed using OLGA. The immuneACCESS repertoire file appears here via TCRdb, limited to in-frame rearrangements. These files lack a portion of the clones; in checked studies, under half of the deficit traces to unresolved V genes, and the cause of the others is not known. The V and J calls and clone size come from that table; D and trimming were worked out from the DNA. The sample table lists 2 million to 2.5 million clones, about 92% of them with a count of one. The top ten hold roughly 0.36% of the sample.

In the case of this clone: This receptor's antigen is unknown. The input lacks base qualities; no much larger clone sits a single base away. Distinct nucleotide sequences in the sample also encode this CDR3.

Donors were healthy HIV-negative adults with no recently reported acute infections or vaccinations. Every donor was a Caucasian adult residing in Nashville, Tennessee, USA. CD4+ T cells were enriched through magnetic negative selection, after which naive cells were positively selected on CD45RA and the remaining negative fraction served as the memory subset. After blood collection by leukapheresis, PBMCs were isolated using Ficoll-Histopaque density gradient centrifugation and then cryopreserved in the vapor phase of liquid nitrogen. Analytical flow cytometry was used to check the purity and quantity of each magnetically sorted T cell population. From each sorted fraction, genomic DNA was isolated and quantified by UV absorbance on a Nanodrop 2000c.

This chain is built from TRBV28 and TRBJ1-1; TRBD1 might be the D gene, on 6 matching bases. Sequenced sample: naive CD4+ T cells from PBMCs. What this sample's cell subset or site label stands for: CD45RA+ positively selected. This receptor was identified in a man aged 18 to 29 in good health. Some clones in this sample may be carry-over from other donors' samples. The nucleotides are TGTGCCAGCAGTGGACAGCTGAACACTGAAGCTTTCTTT. Translated, this gives CASSGQLNTEAFF.